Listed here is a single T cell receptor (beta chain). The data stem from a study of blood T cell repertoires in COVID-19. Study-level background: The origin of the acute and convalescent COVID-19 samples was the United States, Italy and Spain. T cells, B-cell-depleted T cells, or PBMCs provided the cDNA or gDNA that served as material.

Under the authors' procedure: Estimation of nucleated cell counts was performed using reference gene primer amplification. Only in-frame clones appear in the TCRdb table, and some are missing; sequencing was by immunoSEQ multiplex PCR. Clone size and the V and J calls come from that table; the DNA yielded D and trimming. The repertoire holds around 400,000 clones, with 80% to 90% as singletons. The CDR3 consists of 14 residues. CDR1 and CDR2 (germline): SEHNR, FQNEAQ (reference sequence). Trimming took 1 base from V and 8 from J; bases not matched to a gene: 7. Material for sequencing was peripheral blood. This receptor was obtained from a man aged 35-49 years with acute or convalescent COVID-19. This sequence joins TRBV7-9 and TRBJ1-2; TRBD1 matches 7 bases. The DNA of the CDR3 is TGTGCCAGCAGCTTAGAGGGGGCGGGGACCGGCTACACCTTC. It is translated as CASSLEGAGTGYTF.